The next 21 T cell receptor beta chains were all read from a single sample in a study of human versus mouse CDR3 diversity and MHC coevolution. The table came from immunoSEQ multiplex PCR; TCRdb's copy has only in-frame clones and leaves some out. This sample has about 83,000 clones; less than 95% occur once, and the top ten carry more than 0.13%. The sample was naive CD4+ T cells from blood. The subset is: CD45RO-negative CD62L-positive naive CD4 T cells. The receptors here all came from a person aged 30-69 years in good health.

The chain combines TRBV19 with TRBJ2-3, with 10 bases aligning to TRBD2. The CDR3 has 17 residues. CDR1 and CDR2 from the germline V gene are LNHDA and SQIVND (reference sequence). Trimming cost V 3 bases and J 2 bases; bases outside gene matches: 8. The CDR3 reads CASSINLAGEATDTQYF. CDR3 coding DNA: TGTGCCAGTAGTATTAATCTAGCGGGGGAAGCCACAGATACGCAGTATTTT.

The chain links TRBV9 to TRBJ2-1, with TRBD2 identical over 8 bases. Germline CDR1 reads SGDLS; CDR2 reads YYNGEE. This CDR3 spans 17 amino acids. V shed 0 bases and J 1 base; nucleotides not matched to a gene: 6. CDR3 amino acids: CASSVGPAGVSYNEQFF. The CDR3 DNA follows: TGTGCCAGCAGCGTAGGCCCAGCGGGGGTATCCTACAATGAGCAGTTCTTC.

The rearrangement uses TRBV12-5 and TRBJ2-5, with TRBD2 matching over 11 bases. Germline-derived CDR1 and CDR2 are LGHNT and FRNRAP. The ends lost 4 bases at V and 4 bases at J; junction bases unmatched: 2. This CDR3 is 14 amino acids long. CDR3 sequence (DNA): TGTGCTAGTGGTTCAGGACTAGCGGGAGAGACCCAGTACTTC. Protein: CASGSGLAGETQYF.

The V gene is TRBV29-1, the J gene TRBJ1-2, with D possibly matching TRBD1 (6 bases). Germline values: CDR1 SQVTM, CDR2 ANQGSEA. The CDR3 is 14 residues long. V lost 4 bases to trimming and J lost 8 bases, with 20 bases between them. CDR3 in amino acids: CSVVYDGTLVGYTF. CDR3 in DNA: TGCAGCGTTGTGTACGACGGGACATTAGTAGGCTACACCTTC.

The chain links TRBV30 to TRBJ1-2; no clear D gene. In germline, CDR1 is GTSNPN, CDR2 SVGIG (reference sequence). Trimming removed 2 bases at V and 3 bases at J, with 10 bases between. This CDR3 has 13 amino acids. For the CDR3, the DNA is TGTGCCTGGAGTTCTCGGGGTGACTATGGCTACACCTTC. Translated, it gives CAWSSRGDYGYTF.

Here the CDR3 reads CASSLAAQADTQYF. The CDR3 DNA follows: TGCGCCAGCAGCTTGGCCGCTCAGGCAGATACGCAGTATTTT. V gene TRBV5-1 combines with J gene TRBJ2-3; no clear D. V lost 0 bases, J lost 4 bases, and 9 bases lay in between. The CDR3 has 14 residues. CDR1 is SGHRS and CDR2 is YFSETQ in the germline V gene.

The genes are TRBV5-6 and TRBJ2-2, with 7 positions matching TRBD1. The CDR3 sequence is 14 residues long. V shed 7 bases and J 4 bases; nucleotides not matched to a gene: 7. The germline V gene encodes CDR1 SGHDT and CDR2 YYEEEE. The CDR3 protein is CASAWGQSTGELFF. Written as DNA, the CDR3 is TGTGCCAGCGCCTGGGGACAGTCCACCGGGGAGCTGTTTTTT.

The chain joins TRBV30 to TRBJ2-1; D perhaps matches TRBD1 (6 bases). The germline V and J ends were trimmed by 1 base and 6 bases, with 19 bases remaining between them. The CDR3 runs to 16 residues. The germline V gene encodes CDR1 GTSNPN and CDR2 SVGIG (reference sequence). The CDR3 is CAWSGSQGRNLNEQFF. CDR3 nucleotide sequence: TGTGCCTGGAGTGGCTCCCAGGGGAGAAATCTCAATGAGCAGTTCTTC.

The chain employs TRBV21-1 and TRBJ1-3. TRBV21-1 is a documented pseudogene. The CDR3 runs to 17 residues. CDR3 DNA: TGTGCCAGCAGCACACCGAACGGGGGATATATGGGAGACACCATATATTTT. It translates to CASSTPNGGYMGDTIYF.

This clone appeared once. J is TRBJ2-1 and V is TRBV7-2; 7 bases match TRBD2. CDR3 length equals 14 residues. J lost 4 bases, V lost 3 bases, and 3 bases had no gene match. Germline-derived CDR1 and CDR2 are SGHTA and FQGNSA. DNA of the CDR3: TGTGCCAGCAGCTTCCGGACTAGTTACAATGAGCAGTTCTTC. This codes for CASSFRTSYNEQFF.

The chain has TRBV21-1 and TRBJ1-1; the D call TRBD1 from the table was never checked on the DNA. TRBV21-1 is shown as a pseudogene. The CDR3 has 17 residues. This CDR3 is CASSKDRLGQAAFEAFF. The DNA for the CDR3 is TGTGCCAGCAGCAAGGATCGTCTTGGACAGGCAGCCTTTGAAGCTTTCTTT.

The V and J genes are TRBV5-8 and TRBJ2-7; D is unresolved. The CDR3 has 17 amino acids. V was cut by 3 bases and J by 0 bases, with 19 bases left in between. Per the germline V gene, CDR1 is SGHTS and CDR2 is YDEGEE. CDR3: CASSYPRGGFLSYEQYF. The CDR3 nucleotides are TGTGCCAGCAGCTACCCAAGAGGTGGCTTCCTCTCCTACGAGCAGTACTTC.

V gene TRBV2 combines with J gene TRBJ2-1; the D gene is possibly TRBD1 (5 bases). There are 14 residues in the CDR3. Germline CDR1 is SNHLY and CDR2 is FYNNEI. Deletions cut 6 bases from V and 12 bases from J, with 21 bases between. CDR3 region: CASRDNFGTSPQFF. In DNA, the CDR3 is TGTGCCAGCAGGGACAACTTTGGCACGTCGCCGCAGTTCTTC.

Comment on this clone: One end of the junction varies from germline; a read error may be responsible. The chain has TRBV7-3 and TRBJ2-7, with 9 bases identical to TRBD2. Per germline, CDR1 SGHTA and CDR2 FQGTGA. The CDR3 runs to 14 residues. The CDR3 reads CASSPSGGPYGQYF. In nucleotides, the CDR3 is TGTGCCAGCAGCCCGAGCGGGGGGCCTTACGGGCAGTACTTC.

The gene calls are TRBV30 and TRBJ1-5, with D possibly being TRBD1 (5 bases). Germline values: CDR1 GTSNPN, CDR2 SVGIG (reference sequence). The ends were cut back, 1 base at V and 3 bases at J, with 10 bases in the middle. The CDR3 has 14 residues. CDR3 region: CAWSAVGDNQPQHF. The CDR3 nucleotides are TGTGCCTGGAGTGCGGTAGGGGACAATCAGCCCCAGCATTTT.

This clone was detected only once. V gene TRBV29-1 combines with J gene TRBJ2-2, with a possible D match to TRBD1 (6 bases). The germline gives CDR1 SQVTM, CDR2 ANQGSEA. The CDR3 is made up of 15 amino acids. The germline V and J ends were trimmed by 3 bases and 4 bases, with 15 bases remaining between them. CDR3 coding DNA: TGCAGCGTTGATACTTCCAGGGGCCTCACCGGGGAGCTGTTTTTT. This sequence encodes CSVDTSRGLTGELFF.

The V call is TRBV5-1, the J call TRBJ1-6; 8 nucleotides match TRBD1. The CDR3 is made up of 14 amino acids. J lost 9 bases, V lost 3 bases, and 5 bases had no gene match. The germline CDR1 and CDR2 sequences are SGHRS and YFSETQ. For the CDR3, the DNA is TGCGCCAGCAGCTCCGGACAGGGATTTTCACCCCTCCACTTT. It yields the protein CASSSGQGFSPLHF. Variable domain in full (rest from reference TRBV5-1 and TRBJ1-6): KAGVTQTPRYLIKTRGQQVTLSCSPISGHRSVSWYQQTPGQGLQFLFEYFSETQRNKGNFPGRFSGRQFSNSRSEMNVSTLELGDSALYLCASSSGQGFSPLHFGNGTRLTVT.

This clone appeared a single time. The chain links TRBV6-6 to TRBJ2-7; 8 bases fit TRBD1. V gave up 2 bases and J gave up 3 bases; unmatched junction bases: 3. CDR3 length: 14 amino acids. The germline V gene encodes CDR1 MNHNY and CDR2 SVGAGI (reference sequence). CDR3 bases: TGTGCCAGCAGTTACCGGACAGGGTACTACGAGCAGTACTTC. Encoded protein: CASSYRTGYYEQYF.

The V call is TRBV6-1, the J call TRBJ2-7; TRBD1 matches at 7 bases. V gave up 7 bases and J gave up 2 bases; unmatched junction bases: 5. CDR1 and CDR2 (germline): MNHNS, SASEGT. CDR3 size: 13 residues. Here the CDR3 reads CASNRQGAYEQYF. In DNA, the CDR3 is TGTGCCAGCAACCGACAGGGAGCCTACGAGCAGTACTTC.

The chain has TRBV10-3 and TRBJ2-5; 8 nucleotides align to TRBD1. J lost 4 bases, V lost 2 bases, and 3 bases had no gene match. Germline V gene data show CDR1 as ENHRY and CDR2 as SYGVKD. The CDR3 length is 14 residues. The CDR3 spells CAISEQGARETQYF. In DNA, the CDR3 is TGTGCCATCAGTGAGCAGGGGGCAAGAGAGACCCAGTACTTC.

This clone is a singleton in its sample. This rearrangement joins TRBV5-1 to TRBJ1-6; 7 positions agree with TRBD1. Looked up from germline, CDR1 is SGHRS and CDR2 is YFSETQ. The CDR3 loop spans 14 amino acids. With 4 bases clipped from V and 7 bases from J, the junction kept 5 bases outside the gene matches. The CDR3 region is CASSADRANSPLHF. Written as DNA, the CDR3 is TGCGCCAGCAGCGCCGACAGGGCAAATTCACCCCTCCACTTT. Filled out from reference TRBV5-1 and TRBJ1-6, the complete variable domain reads KAGVTQTPRYLIKTRGQQVTLSCSPISGHRSVSWYQQTPGQGLQFLFEYFSETQRNKGNFPGRFSGRQFSNSRSEMNVSTLELGDSALYLCASSADRANSPLHFGNGTRLTVT.